This T cell receptor (beta chain) was identified during a study of cytomegalovirus exposure and HLA in healthy donors. Study-level information: Earlier findings included nearly 120 million unique TCR beta sequences obtained from around 180 million T cells. General study points: Later on, a genetic analysis was performed. It linked a missense variant in DCLRE1C with V- and J-gene trimming of TCR beta. Reported performance of the classifier showed diagnosis of cytomegalovirus status with high specificity and sensitivity. According to the study, 160 or so TCR beta chains were cytomegalovirus-associated.

Turning to this clone: Its antigen remains unidentified.

Trimming stripped 1 base from V and 2 bases from J, with 8 bases between. The length of the CDR3 is 14 residues. Germline values: CDR1 MNHEY, CDR2 SMNVEV (reference sequence). The primer mix had 60 Vbeta and 13 Jbeta primers. Assay: immunoSEQ multiplex PCR; the TCRdb copy retains only in-frame clones and omits some. The sample shows fewer than 250,000 clones, approximately 87% of them seen only once. Material for sequencing was PBMCs. The source of this sequence is a man aged 25 to 45 in good health and CMV-seronegative. The chain uses TRBV27 and TRBJ1-1; D is unresolved. CDR3 loop: CASSLLSENTEAFF. The DNA of the CDR3 is TGTGCCAGCAGTTTATTGTCAGAAAACACTGAAGCTTTCTTT.